This TCR beta chain was captured by sequencing in a study of PD-1 blockade in mismatch repair-deficient tumors. Study summary: Patients had 12 mismatch repair-deficient cancer types and were previously treated and progressing.

Looked up from germline, CDR1 is SGDLS and CDR2 is YYNGEE. This CDR3 is built from 15 residues. The junction had 7 bases not matched to a gene; V was cut back by 1 base and J by 4 bases. Regarding this clone: What it binds is not known.

Findings and caveats of the study: Tumor-resident clones, often undetectable pretreatment in blood, expanded then contracted after pembrolizumab.

TCRdb keeps only in-frame clones here, not all; method: immunoSEQ multiplex PCR. The sample has about 68,000 clones, approximately 82% seen once; the top ten hold nearly 5.5%. Every patient had mismatch repair deficiency by PCR or immunohistochemistry. The V call is TRBV9, the J call TRBJ2-7, with 8 bases lining up with TRBD2. The TCR comes from an adult with mismatch repair-deficient cancer. The input for sequencing was peripheral blood, taken 2 weeks after starting pembrolizumab. The CDR3 nucleotides are TGTGCCAGCAGCGTAAAGACGGGAGGGCCATACGAGCAGTACTTC. Amino acids: CASSVKTGGPYEQYF.